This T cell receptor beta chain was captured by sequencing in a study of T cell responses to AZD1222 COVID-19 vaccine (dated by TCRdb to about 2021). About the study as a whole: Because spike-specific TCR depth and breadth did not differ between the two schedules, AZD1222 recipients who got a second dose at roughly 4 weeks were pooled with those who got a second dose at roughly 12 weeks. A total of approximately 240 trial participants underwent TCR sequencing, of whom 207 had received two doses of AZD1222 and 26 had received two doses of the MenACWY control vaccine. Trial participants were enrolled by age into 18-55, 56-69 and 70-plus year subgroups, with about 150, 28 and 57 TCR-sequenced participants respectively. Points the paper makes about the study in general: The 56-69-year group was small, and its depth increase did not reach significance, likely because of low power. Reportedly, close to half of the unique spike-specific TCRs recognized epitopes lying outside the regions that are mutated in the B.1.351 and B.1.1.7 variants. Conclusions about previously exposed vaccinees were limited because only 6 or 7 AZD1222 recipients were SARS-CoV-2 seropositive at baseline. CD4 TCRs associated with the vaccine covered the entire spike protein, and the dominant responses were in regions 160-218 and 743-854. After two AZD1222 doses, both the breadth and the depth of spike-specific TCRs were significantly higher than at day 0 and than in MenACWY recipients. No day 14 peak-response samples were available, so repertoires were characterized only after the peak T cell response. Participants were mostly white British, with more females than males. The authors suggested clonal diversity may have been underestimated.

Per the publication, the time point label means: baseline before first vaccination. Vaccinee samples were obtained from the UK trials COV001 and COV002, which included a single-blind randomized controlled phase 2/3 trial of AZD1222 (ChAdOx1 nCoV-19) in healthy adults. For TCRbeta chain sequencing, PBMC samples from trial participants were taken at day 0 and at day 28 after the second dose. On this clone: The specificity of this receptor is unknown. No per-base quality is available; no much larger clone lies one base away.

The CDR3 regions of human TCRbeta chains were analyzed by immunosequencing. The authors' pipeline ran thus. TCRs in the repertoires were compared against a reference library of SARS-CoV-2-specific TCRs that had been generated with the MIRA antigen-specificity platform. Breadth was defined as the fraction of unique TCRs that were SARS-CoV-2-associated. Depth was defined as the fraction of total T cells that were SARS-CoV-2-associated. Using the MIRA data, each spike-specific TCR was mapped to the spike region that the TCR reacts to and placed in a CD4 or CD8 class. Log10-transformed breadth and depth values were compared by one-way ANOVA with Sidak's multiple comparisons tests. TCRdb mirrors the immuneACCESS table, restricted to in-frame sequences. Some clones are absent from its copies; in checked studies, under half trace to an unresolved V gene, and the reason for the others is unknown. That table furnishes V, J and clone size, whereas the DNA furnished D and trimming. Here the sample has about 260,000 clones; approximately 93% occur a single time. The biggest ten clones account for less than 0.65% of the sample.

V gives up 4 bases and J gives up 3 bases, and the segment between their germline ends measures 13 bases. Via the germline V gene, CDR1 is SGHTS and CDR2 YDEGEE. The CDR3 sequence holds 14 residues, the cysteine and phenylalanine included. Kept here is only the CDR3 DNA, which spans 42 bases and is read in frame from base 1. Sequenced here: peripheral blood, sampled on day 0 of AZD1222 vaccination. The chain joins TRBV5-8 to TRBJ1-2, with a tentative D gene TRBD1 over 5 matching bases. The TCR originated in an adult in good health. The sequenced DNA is TGTGCCAGCAGCCCCCTAGGGGCACACTATGGCTACACCTTC. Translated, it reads CASSPLGAHYGYTF. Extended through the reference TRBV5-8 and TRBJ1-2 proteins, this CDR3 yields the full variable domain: EAGVTQSPTHLIKTRGQQATLRCSPISGHTSVYWYQQALGLGLQFLLWYDEGEERNRGNFPPRFSGRQFPNYSSELNVNALELEDSALYLCASSPLGAHYGYTFGSGTRLTVV.